Following are 3 T cell receptor beta chains from one sample sequenced in a study of shared clonotypes between healthy human individuals. Using immunoSEQ multiplex PCR, the repertoire was profiled, and TCRdb retains in-frame clones only, with some absent. The table lists about 750,000 clones, about 91% of them singletons. CD8 cells regarded as naive lacked CD45RO, were positively chosen for CCR7, and omitted terminally differentiated effector memory CD45RA+ cells. The sequencing sample was made of naive CD8+ T cells sorted from blood. Receptor source: a man under 40 in good health.

DNA for the CDR3: TGTGCCAGCACCTATGCCGGGGCGAACACCGGGGAGCTGTTTTTT. Amino acid sequence: CASTYAGANTGELFF. V is TRBV28 and J is TRBJ2-2, with D perhaps TRBD2 (5 bases). The CDR3 loop spans 15 amino acids. The V gene lost 7 bases and the J gene lost 0 bases, with 12 bases spanning the gap. The germline V gene encodes CDR1 MDHEN and CDR2 SYDVKM.

This chain links TRBV10-3 with TRBJ1-1, with D possibly matching TRBD1 (5 bases). Trimming removed 0 bases at V and 5 bases at J, with 13 bases between. Germline-derived CDR1 and CDR2 are ENHRY and SYGVKD. The CDR3 consists of 15 residues. The CDR3 here is CAISESWGAKTEAFF. In DNA form, the CDR3 reads TGTGCCATCAGTGAGTCATGGGGCGCGAAGACTGAAGCTTTCTTT.

The J gene is TRBJ2-1, the V gene TRBV27; TRBD2 is a possible D gene (5 bases). The germline V and J ends were trimmed by 7 bases and 1 base, with 8 bases remaining between them. CDR1 MNHEY and CDR2 SMNVEV come from the germline V gene (reference sequence). CDR3 length: 13 amino acids. CDR3 bases: TGTGCCAGCACTCGGGGATCCTACAATGAGCAGTTCTTC. Translated, it gives CASTRGSYNEQFF.